This TCR beta chain is drawn from a study of spatial heterogeneity in lung cancer. The time point denotes: sample taken at primary tumor resection. Without sorting, whole RNA was sequenced from tumor, nontumor lung or frozen PBMC. MiXCR, applied by TCRdb to the 5' RACE reads, yields one record per CDR3 protein. The sample has about 92,000 distinct CDR3 sequences; more than 10% are singletons. In this sample, this clonotype turned up many times. The sample consisted of PBMCs, taken at surgery. This receptor was identified in a male donor with early-stage non-small cell lung cancer.

The CDR3 DNA reads TGTGCCAGCAGTCTTACACGGATGGAGGGAGCTTTCTTT. Residues: CASSLTRMEGAFF. The V and J genes are TRBV7-2 and TRBJ1-1; D not certain. Per the germline V gene, CDR1 is SGHTA and CDR2 is FQGNSA. The CDR3 is 13 amino acids. With 6 bases removed from V and 10 bases from J, the gap between germline ends came to 18 bases.